Included here is one T cell receptor beta chain sequence, with context. Its antigen remains unknown. V gave up 1 base and J gave up 8 bases; unmatched junction bases: 17. Looked up from germline, CDR1 is MNHEY and CDR2 is SMNVEV (reference sequence). CDR3 length: 18 residues. The data were obtained in a study of graft-versus-host responses after intestinal transplantation. Using immunoSEQ multiplex PCR, the repertoire was profiled, and TCRdb retains in-frame clones only, with some absent. The top ten clones hold more than 0.75% of a sample with some 96,000 clones, roughly 87% of them seen once. The rearrangement joins TRBV27 to TRBJ2-1; 7 nucleotides align to TRBD1. Specimen: unstimulated CD4+ T cells sorted from spleen or lymph node cells, collected before transplant. The TCR originated in a human donor who was the organ donor for an intestinal transplant. The DNA of the CDR3 is TGTGCCAGCAGTTTATTCCCCCCGACAGGGAAATATAAAGATGAGCAGTTCTTC. This codes for CASSLFPPTGKYKDEQFF.